The following is a T cell receptor beta chain sequence with its context. The antigen remains unidentified. The source of the sample is a study of T cell responses to AZD1222 COVID-19 vaccine. Overall study results and limits: Clonal diversity was possibly underestimated; the donors were predominantly white British and more often female. Spike-specific TCR breadth and depth rose after two AZD1222 doses. Reportedly, nearly half the spike-specific TCRs target unmutated variant regions.

There are 15 residues in the CDR3. Sequencing was performed with immunoSEQ multiplex PCR; in TCRdb, only in-frame clones are kept and a portion is missing. The sample contains roughly 150,000 clones, about 92% of which appear only once. Combined were second doses at about 4 or about 12 weeks. Sequenced material: peripheral blood, taken 28 days after the second AZD1222 dose. The clonotype comes from an adult who received the AZD1222 COVID-19 vaccine. This chain uses TRBV21-1 with TRBJ1-5; the D call of TRBD1 is as the table states it, not checked on the DNA. TRBV21-1 is recorded as a pseudogene. Here the CDR3 reads CASSIRDRGLQPQHF. The CDR3 DNA reads TGTGCCAGCAGCATCCGGGACAGGGGGCTTCAGCCCCAGCATTTT.